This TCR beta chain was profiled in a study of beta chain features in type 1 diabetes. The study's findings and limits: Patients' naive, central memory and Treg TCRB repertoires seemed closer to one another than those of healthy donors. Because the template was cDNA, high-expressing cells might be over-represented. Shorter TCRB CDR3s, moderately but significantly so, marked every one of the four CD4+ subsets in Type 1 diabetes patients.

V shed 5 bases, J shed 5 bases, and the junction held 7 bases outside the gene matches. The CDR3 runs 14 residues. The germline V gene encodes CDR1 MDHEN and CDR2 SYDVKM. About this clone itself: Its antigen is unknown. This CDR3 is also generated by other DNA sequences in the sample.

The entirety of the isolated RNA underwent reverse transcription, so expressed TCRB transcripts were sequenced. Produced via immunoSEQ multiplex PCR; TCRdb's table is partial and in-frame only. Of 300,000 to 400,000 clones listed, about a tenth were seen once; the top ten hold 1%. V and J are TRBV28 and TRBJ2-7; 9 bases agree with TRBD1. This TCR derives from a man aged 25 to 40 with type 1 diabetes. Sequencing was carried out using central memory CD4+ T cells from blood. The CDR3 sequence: CASSRPGQGNEQYF. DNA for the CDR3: TGTGCCAGCAGTCGCCCGGGACAGGGAAACGAGCAGTACTTC.